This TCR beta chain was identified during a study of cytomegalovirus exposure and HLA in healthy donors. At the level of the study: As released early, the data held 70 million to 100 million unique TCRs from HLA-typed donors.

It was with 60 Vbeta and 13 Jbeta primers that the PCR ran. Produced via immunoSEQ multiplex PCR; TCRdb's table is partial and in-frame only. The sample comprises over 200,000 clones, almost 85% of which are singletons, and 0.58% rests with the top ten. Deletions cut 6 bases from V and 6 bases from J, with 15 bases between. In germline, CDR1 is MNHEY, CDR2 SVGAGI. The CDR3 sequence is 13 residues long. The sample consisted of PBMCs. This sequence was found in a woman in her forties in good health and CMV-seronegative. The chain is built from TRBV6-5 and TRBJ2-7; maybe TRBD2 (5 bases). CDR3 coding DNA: TGTGCCAGCAGGCTCCAGAACGGGGTCGAGCAGTACTTC. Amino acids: CASRLQNGVEQYF.